This is a list of T cell receptor beta chains from one sample in a study of CD8+ T cells in alopecia areata. Only in-frame clones appear in the TCRdb table, and some are missing; sequencing was by immunoSEQ multiplex PCR. Of roughly 230,000 clones listed, around 43% are singletons. The source was CD4+ T cells sorted from blood, collected around week 37, from a patient treated with tofacitinib. The origin of the receptors is a human donor with alopecia areata. Both conserved end residues are trimmed from each CDR3.

10 TRBJ2-5 TRBV29-1 SGRGGRETQY
15 TRBJ2-7 TRBV7-2 ASSLIGSQGRKGEQY
15 TRBJ2-7 TRBV29-1 SVEDPRSGQGKYEQY
11 TRBJ1-3 TRBV29-1 SAQFRAGNTIY
12 TRBJ2-3 TRBV27 ASSPRGQADTQY
14 TRBJ1-1 TRBV5-6 ASSPGQGRWNTEAF
14 TRBJ2-6 TRBV29-1 SVWTGTTSGANVLT
15 TRBJ2-6 TRBV7-2 ASSLVPPRSGANVLT
9 TRBJ2-1 TRBV30 AWSVYNEQF
13 TRBJ1-5 TRBV5-1 ASSPTVGYNQPQH
13 TRBJ2-7 TRBV7-8 ASSSKPGQSYEQY
13 TRBJ1-2 TRBV27 ASSLSPRANYGYT
11 TRBJ1-2 TRBV4-3 ASRDQGANGYT
16 TRBJ1-2 TRBV5-1 ASSSSRSGVPPYYGYT
13 TRBJ2-1 TRBV27 ASSRGTYSYNEQF
10 TRBJ2-7 TRBV30 AWSPSKYEQY